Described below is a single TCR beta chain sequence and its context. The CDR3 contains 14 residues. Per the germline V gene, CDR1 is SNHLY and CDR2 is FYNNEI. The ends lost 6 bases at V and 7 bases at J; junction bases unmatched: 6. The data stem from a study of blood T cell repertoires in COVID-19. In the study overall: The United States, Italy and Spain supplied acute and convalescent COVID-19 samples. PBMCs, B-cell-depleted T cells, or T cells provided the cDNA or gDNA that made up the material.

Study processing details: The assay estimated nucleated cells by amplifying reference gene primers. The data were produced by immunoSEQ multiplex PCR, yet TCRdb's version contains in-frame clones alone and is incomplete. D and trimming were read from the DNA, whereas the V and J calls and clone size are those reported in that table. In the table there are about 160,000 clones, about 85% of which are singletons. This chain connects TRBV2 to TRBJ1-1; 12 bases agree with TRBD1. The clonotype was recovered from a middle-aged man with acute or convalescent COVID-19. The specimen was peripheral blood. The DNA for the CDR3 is TGTGCCAGCAGGAGGGACAGGGGGCTTCATGAAGCTTTCTTT. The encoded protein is CASRRDRGLHEAFF.